A selection of T cell receptor beta chains follows, all from one sample in a study of cytomegalovirus exposure and HLA in healthy donors. Produced via immunoSEQ multiplex PCR; TCRdb's table is partial and in-frame only. The sample records some 350,000 clones, roughly nine tenths being singletons. The sequenced material came from PBMCs. These receptor sequences come from a woman aged 25 to 39 in good health and CMV-seropositive. Both conserved end residues are part of each CDR3. D genes are given only for firm matches. Only some rows state a clone size, as once, few, many or a class for expanded clones.

V	length	size	D	J	DNA	CDR3
TRBV27	15	.	.	TRBJ1-3	TGTGCCAGCAGAACGGGACTCAGCTCTGGAAACACCATATATTTT	CASRTGLSSGNTIYF
TRBV9	16	.	TRBD2	TRBJ2-5	TGTGCCAGCAGCGTAGTGGGAGCGGGAGCGGGAGAGACCCAGTACTTC	CASSVVGAGAGETQYF
TRBV14	12	medium-sized	.	TRBJ2-7	TGTGCCAGCAGCCAAGATGCCATCGAGCAGTACTTC	CASSQDAIEQYF
TRBV6-1	13	.	TRBD2	TRBJ2-2	TGTGCCAGCAGGTCGGGGGGCACCGGGGAGCTGTTTTTT	CASRSGGTGELFF
TRBV27	15	.	.	TRBJ1-2	TGTGCCAGCAGTTTTGAGGCAGGAGCTAACTATGGCTACACCTTC	CASSFEAGANYGYTF
TRBV30	18	.	TRBD2	TRBJ2-1	TGTGCCTGGAGTGTCCCCGGAACGGCGGGGGGGCCCTACAATGAGCAGTTCTTC	CAWSVPGTAGGPYNEQFF
TRBV30	14	.	.	TRBJ1-2	TGTGCCTGGAGCCTAAACCGGGGCGACTATGGCTACACCTTC	CAWSLNRGDYGYTF
TRBV4-3	15	.	TRBD2	TRBJ2-1	TGCGCCAGCAGCCGTATAGCGGGAGGACCAAATGAGCAGTTCTTC	CASSRIAGGPNEQFF
TRBV9	16	few	TRBD1	TRBJ1-6	TGTGCCAGCAGCGAGCACGACAGGGCTAAAAATTCACCCCTCCACTTT	CASSEHDRAKNSPLHF
TRBV28	15	.	.	TRBJ1-5	TGTGCCAGCAGTTCGGACCTTTATAGCAATCAGCCCCAGCATTTT	CASSSDLYSNQPQHF
TRBV7-9	14	.	.	TRBJ1-1	TGTGCCAGCAGCCTCGGACTTCTGAACACTGAAGCTTTCTTT	CASSLGLLNTEAFF
TRBV11-3	16	.	TRBD2	TRBJ2-5	TGTGCCAGCAGCTTAGTTAGCGGGGGACCCCAAGAGACCCAGTACTTC	CASSLVSGGPQETQYF
TRBV15	14	.	.	TRBJ2-1	TGTGCCACCAGCAGAACCGGAGGGCCCAATGAGCAGTTCTTC	CATSRTGGPNEQFF
TRBV5-6	13	.	.	TRBJ1-1	TGTGCCAGCAGCTTGGCAAGGAACACTGAAGCTTTCTTT	CASSLARNTEAFF
TRBV27	17	.	TRBD2	TRBJ2-5	TGTGCCAGCAGTTTATGGAGTAGCGGGAGGGCCAGAGAGACCCAGTACTTC	CASSLWSSGRARETQYF
TRBV10-3	12	.	.	TRBJ1-2	TGTGCCATCAGGAAGGACAACTATGGCTACACCTTC	CAIRKDNYGYTF
TRBV2	15	.	TRBD2	TRBJ2-7	TGTGCCAGCACCCGACCGGGGACTAGCGGGTACGAGCAGTACTTC	CASTRPGTSGYEQYF
TRBV28	14	.	.	TRBJ1-2	TGTGCCAGCAGTTTATCCCCGACAGGCTATGGCTACACCTTC	CASSLSPTGYGYTF
TRBV29-1	11	.	.	TRBJ2-3	TGCAGCGTTGAGACCACAGATACGCAGTATTTT	CSVETTDTQYF
TRBV9	19	once	TRBD2	TRBJ2-1	TGTGCCAGCAGCTCCGAAGGTTTGCGGGGGATAAGCTCCTACAATGAGCAGTTCTTC	CASSSEGLRGISSYNEQFF
TRBV7-6	15	.	TRBD1	TRBJ2-5	TGTGCCAGCAGCTTAGAAGGGACAGGGGGTAGGACCCAGTACTTC	CASSLEGTGGRTQYF
TRBV6-5	15	.	TRBD1	TRBJ2-7	TGTGCCAGCAGAGAGGACAGGAACCCTAACTACGAGCAGTACTTC	CASREDRNPNYEQYF
TRBV4-3	14	.	TRBD2	TRBJ2-7	TGCGCCAGCAGTAGCGGGGGGGCTGGGTACGAGCAGTACTTC	CASSSGGAGYEQYF
TRBV9	13	.	.	TRBJ2-1	TGTGCCAGCAGCGGGGACACCGACAATGAGCAGTTCTTC	CASSGDTDNEQFF
TRBV5-1	16	.	TRBD2	TRBJ2-5	TGCGCCAGCAGCTTCGGGACTAGCGGAACAGGAGAGACCCAGTACTTC	CASSFGTSGTGETQYF
TRBV7-2	15	.	TRBD2	TRBJ2-1	TGTGCCAGCAGCTTAGGACTAGCGGACTACAATGAGCAGTTCTTC	CASSLGLADYNEQFF
TRBV7-2	12	few	.	TRBJ1-4	TGTGCCAGCAGCCCCTATAATGAAAAACTGTTTTTT	CASSPYNEKLFF
TRBV18	14	.	.	TRBJ2-7	TGTGCCAGCTCACCACCGGGCACAGCTTACGAGCAGTACTTC	CASSPPGTAYEQYF
TRBV5-6	15	.	.	TRBJ2-7	TGTGCCAGCAGCTTGAGTGGTGGGACGGCCTACGAGCAGTACTTC	CASSLSGGTAYEQYF
TRBV7-8	15	.	TRBD1	TRBJ1-5	TGTGCCAGCAGCTTAGACAGGGGGTGGAATCAGCCCCAGCATTTT	CASSLDRGWNQPQHF
TRBV7-2	15	once	.	TRBJ2-3	TGTGCCAGCAGCTTATCTCGGCGGACCACAGATACGCAGTATTTT	CASSLSRRTTDTQYF
TRBV5-1	15	.	TRBD1	TRBJ1-1	TGCGCCAGCAGCTTGTGGACAGGGGCGAACACTGAAGCTTTCTTT	CASSLWTGANTEAFF
TRBV6-6	14	.	TRBD1	TRBJ2-3	TGTGCCAGCAGGACAGGGGGATTAACAGATACGCAGTATTTT	CASRTGGLTDTQYF
TRBV28	14	once	TRBD1	TRBJ2-2	TGTGCCAGCAGTTTAACAGGGGGCACCGGGGAGCTGTTTTTT	CASSLTGGTGELFF
TRBV27	11	few	.	TRBJ1-2	TGTGCCAGCAGGACGAACTATGGCTACACCTTC	CASRTNYGYTF
TRBV7-9	11	.	.	TRBJ1-1	TGTGCCAGCTCCTTGAACACTGAAGCTTTCTTT	CASSLNTEAFF
TRBV7-6	12	.	.	TRBJ2-2	TGTGCCAGCAGCCCAGGAACCGGGGAGCTGTTTTTT	CASSPGTGELFF
TRBV13	16	few	TRBD1	TRBJ1-5	TGTGCCAGCAGCTCACACAAACCAGGGGGCGACCAGCCCCAGCATTTT	CASSSHKPGGDQPQHF
TRBV27	15	.	TRBD2	TRBJ2-1	TGTGCCAGCAGTAAGGTAGCGGGACTTTACAATGAGCAGTTCTTC	CASSKVAGLYNEQFF
TRBV9	15	.	TRBD2	TRBJ2-2	TGTGCCAGCAGCGTAGCAACTAGCGGGAGCGGGGAGCTGTTTTTT	CASSVATSGSGELFF
TRBV6-5	15	.	.	TRBJ2-2	TGTGCCAGCAGTCCCACCTGGTTTGTGTCCGGGGAGCTGTTTTTT	CASSPTWFVSGELFF
TRBV4-3	15	.	.	TRBJ1-5	TGCGCCAGCAGCCAGATCAGGAATAGCAATCAGCCCCAGCATTTT	CASSQIRNSNQPQHF
TRBV7-6	15	once	.	TRBJ1-1	TGTGCCAGCAGCTTAGACGGCGGGTTGAACACTGAAGCTTTCTTT	CASSLDGGLNTEAFF
TRBV28	13	.	.	TRBJ1-5	TGTGCCAGCAGTTTCGGGGTCAATCAGCCCCAGCATTTT	CASSFGVNQPQHF
TRBV28	14	few	.	TRBJ1-5	TGTGCCAGCAGTTTAACGCAGAGCAATCAGCCCCAGCATTTT	CASSLTQSNQPQHF
TRBV18	14	.	.	TRBJ1-1	TGTGCCAGCTCACCCGGGGACACGAACACTGAAGCTTTCTTT	CASSPGDTNTEAFF